The clone carrying this TCR beta chain was observed at least ten times. No antigen is known for it. The data are from a study of metastatic and nonmetastatic thyroid tumors. As for the study in general: Both malignant and benign thyroid patients supplied peripheral blood and tumor or nodule tissue samples, across which the repertoires of these patients were then compared.

V lost 7 bases and J 5 bases, leaving 15 bases between the germline ends. Germline-derived CDR1 and CDR2 are MNHEY and SMNVEV (reference sequence). The length of the CDR3 is 14 residues. General study points: Malignant tumors reportedly showed significantly higher TCR beta diversity than benign nodules in both blood and tumor.

In the study's own analysis: The authors used CDR3 differences across clinicopathological groups to build a distant-metastasis classifier for papillary thyroid cancer. TCRdb re-analyzed the PCR reads through MiXCR. The V and J calls here are based on TCRdb, not the publication. The sample includes 70,000 or so clones, 14% of them seen just once. Each patient came to thyroid surgery without any prior treatment (of any kind). The chain combines TRBV27 with TRBJ2-1, with a tentative D call TRBD1 (5 bases). Sequencing was carried out using blood. This TCR came from a male donor with papillary thyroid cancer or a benign thyroid nodule (not recorded which). Some clones in this sample may be carry-over from other donors' samples. Here the CDR3 DNA reads TGTGCCAGCACCCCTGGGGCCGTCCACAATGAGCAGTTCTTC. Its protein product is CASTPGAVHNEQFF.